This T cell receptor (beta chain) came from a study of human T cells and chemical hapten exposure. Whole-study context: Diagnoses of alopecia areata, totalis or universalis occurred in mostly female patients.

Study-wide results and caveats: Donors had alopecia, so their immune response may differ from healthy people's.

The time point here: patch test 3, about 24 weeks after DPC sensitization. Indicated treatment: therapeutic diphenylcyclopropenone sensitization with weekly scalp DPC. The sample holds a few counts of this clonotype. Its antigen is not identified. It was the library that attached unique molecular identifiers to individual cDNA molecules. TCRdb recomputed calls from the RACE reads with MiXCR, one row per CDR3 protein. The sample records around 110,000 distinct CDR3 sequences, about 11% being singletons. V gave up 3 bases and J gave up 6 bases; unmatched junction bases: 5. This CDR3 has 13 residues. Looked up from germline, CDR1 is SQVTM and CDR2 is ANQGSEA.

This chain links TRBV29-1 with TRBJ2-7, with TRBD1 matching 10 bases. The starting material was whole blood, obtained in connection with sensitization to the hapten diphenylcyclopropenone (DPC). The clonotype originates from a woman between 45 and 60 years old with alopecia areata. Some clones in this sample may be carry-over from other donors' samples. CDR3 nucleotides: TGCAGCGTTGAGGGACAGGGGCCGGGCGAGCAGTACTTC. It yields the protein CSVEGQGPGEQYF.